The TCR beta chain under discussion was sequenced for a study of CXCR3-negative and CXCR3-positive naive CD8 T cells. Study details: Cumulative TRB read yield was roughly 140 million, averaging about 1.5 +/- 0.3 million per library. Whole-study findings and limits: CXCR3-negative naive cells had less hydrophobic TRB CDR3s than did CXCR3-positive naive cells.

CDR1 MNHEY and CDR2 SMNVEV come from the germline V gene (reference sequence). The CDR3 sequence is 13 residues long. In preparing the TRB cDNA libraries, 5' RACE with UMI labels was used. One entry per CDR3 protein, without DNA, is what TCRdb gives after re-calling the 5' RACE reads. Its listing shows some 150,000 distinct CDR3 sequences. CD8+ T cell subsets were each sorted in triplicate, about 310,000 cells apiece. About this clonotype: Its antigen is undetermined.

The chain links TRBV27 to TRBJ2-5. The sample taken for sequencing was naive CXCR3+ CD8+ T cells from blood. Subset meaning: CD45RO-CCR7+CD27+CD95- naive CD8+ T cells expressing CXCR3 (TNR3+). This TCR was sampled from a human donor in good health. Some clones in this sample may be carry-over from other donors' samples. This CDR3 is CASSLSDQETQYF.